Listed here is a single T cell receptor (beta chain). The target antigen is unknown. Genomic DNA provided the template from which TCR beta VDJ and CDR3 profiles were obtained. MiXCR, applied by TCRdb to the reads, yields one record per CDR3 protein. The data hold about 200,000 distinct CDR3 sequences, with less than 75% observed a single time. The sample comes from a study of CD8+CD57+ T cells in acquired aplastic anemia. The V gene end was trimmed by 4 bases and the J gene end by 4 bases; junction bases not matched to a gene: 6. In germline, CDR1 is SGHVS, CDR2 FQNEAQ. CDR3 size: 14 residues. Study-wide results and limits: CD8+ Simpson's diversity in patients was not significantly different from that in controls. Researchers report that around 29 CD8+ CDR3 sequences appeared in both patients and controls.

Sequencing involved patients with CD8+CD57+ cell expansion previously shown by flow cytometry. The cohort consisted entirely of patients having severe acquired aplastic anemia. The study sampled blood from patients who had received no therapy. This TCR came from a human donor with aplastic anemia. The sample was sorted CD4+, CD8+, or CD8+CD57+ T cells (not recorded which) from PBMCs. The chain combines TRBV7-8 with TRBJ1-1; TRBD1 matches at 7 bases. DNA of the CDR3: TGTGCCAGCAGCTACCAGACAGGGACCACTGAAGCTTTCTTT. It is translated as CASSYQTGTTEAFF.